This TCR beta chain was obtained from a study of a mutant IDH1 vaccine in newly diagnosed glioma. The wider study: Vaccine administration was initiated 4-6 weeks following radiotherapy alone, or with temozolomide cycles. Former treatment meant radiotherapy, temozolomide, or both; the majority had gotten both. Points from the study as a whole: Evidence of vaccine-induced immune responses was documented in 85% to 95% of patients.

Time point denoted: week 47, end of study. Doses of 300 ug of mutant IDH1 20-mer peptide were given with topical imiquimod. Those who donated had recent WHO grade 3 or 4 IDH1-mutant, ATRX-lost astrocytomas. On this clone itself: What it recognizes is unknown.

Data came from immunoSEQ multiplex PCR; TCRdb stores just in-frame clones and leaves some out. This table holds roughly 31,000 clones, roughly four fifths found once. This CDR3 has 15 amino acids. The V and J ends lost 7 bases and 6 bases respectively, with 19 bases between them. Per germline, CDR1 LNHDA and CDR2 SQIVND (reference sequence). This receptor was identified in a man younger than 45 with glioma. This chain joins TRBV19 and TRBJ2-1; the D gene is possibly TRBD1 (6 bases). The sequenced sample was PBMCs, obtained from a glioma patient whose treatment included an IDH1 peptide vaccine. CDR3 sequence (DNA): TGTGCCAGTATGGGGACACCCTCCCGAGGCAATGAGCAGTTCTTC. Translation: CASMGTPSRGNEQFF.